The 13 T cell receptor beta chains below all came from one sample that was sequenced in a study of blood T cells in healthy people across ages. PCR was performed a second time for roughly 7 to 12 cycles using a sample-barcoded 5' primer and a J-beta primer mix. TCRdb processed the 5' RACE reads anew with MiXCR; each CDR3 protein has one entry. The data show about 1,400,000 distinct CDR3 sequences, 59% seen once. The sample consisted of blood. These receptors were collected from a man aged 18 to 29 in good health.

The chain is built from TRBV7-2 and TRBJ2-1; D not certain. The germline V gene has CDR1 SGHTA and CDR2 FQGNSA. This CDR3 has 17 amino acids. V shed 4 bases and J shed 2 bases, with 18 bases lying between them. CDR3 DNA sequence: TGTGCCAGCAGCTCCCTCCGCACGAAGGTGACCTACAATGAGCAGTTCTTC. This codes for CASSSLRTKVTYNEQFF.

The chain couples TRBV6-2 or TRBV6-3 to TRBJ1-1; D uncertain. Trimming shortened V by 5 bases and J by 0 bases, and 10 bases separated the two germline ends. Germline CDR1 is MNHEY and CDR2 is SVGEGT. CDR3 size: 14 residues. CDR3 in DNA: TGTGCCAGCAGTGTGGCGGTGCTGAACACTGAAGCTTTCTTT. Translation gives CASSVAVLNTEAFF.

CDR3 sequence: CASSYSTEKSQPQHF. The CDR3, as DNA: TGTGCCAGCAGTTACTCCACAGAAAAGAGTCAGCCCCAGCATTTT. The genes are TRBV6-5 and TRBJ1-5; no clear D gene. CDR3 length: 15 residues. The germline CDR1 and CDR2 sequences are MNHEY and SVGAGI. Trimming removed 0 bases at V and 6 bases at J, with 12 bases between.

The CDR3: CASSQVYGGNVSYEQYF. CDR3 nucleotide sequence: TGTGCCAGCAGCCAAGTATATGGCGGGAACGTCTCCTACGAGCAGTACTTC. The rearrangement links TRBV3-1 to TRBJ2-7; a possible D gene is TRBD2 (6 bases). Germline lookup yields CDR1 LGHDT and CDR2 YNNKEL (reference sequence). This CDR3 spans 17 amino acids. V was clipped by 1 base and J by 0 bases, with 16 bases between them.

This sequence joins TRBV15 and TRBJ2-7; D is unclear. Deletions cut 0 bases from V and 2 bases from J, with 8 bases between. Germline V gene lookup returns CDR1 LNHNV and CDR2 YYDKDF (reference sequence). The CDR3 has 14 amino acids. The CDR3 nucleotides read TGTGCCACCAGCAGAGAGGTAGGACCCTACGAGCAGTACTTC. Its protein product is CATSREVGPYEQYF.

The chain links TRBV20-1 to TRBJ1-2, with 8 positions matching TRBD1. Losses at the gene ends were 8 bases for V and 7 bases for J; bases not matched to a gene: 9. The CDR3 totals 12 residues. Germline CDR1 and CDR2: DFQATT and SNEGSKA (reference sequence). CDR3 nucleotide sequence: TGCAGTTTAGTCAGGGGGCGCCCTGGCTACACCTTC. This gives the protein CSLVRGRPGYTF.

The chain links TRBV6-1 to TRBJ1-6; TRBD1 matches 7 bases. This CDR3 has 15 amino acids. V trimming: 6 bases; J trimming: 9 bases; junction bases outside the gene matches: 11. Germline values: CDR1 MNHNS, CDR2 SASEGT. The CDR3 loop reads CASSVYDREGSPLHF. The CDR3 nucleotides are TGTGCCAGCAGCGTATACGACAGGGAGGGTTCACCCCTCCACTTT.

This clonotype was seen only a few times. The chain carries TRBV6-2 or TRBV6-3 and TRBJ1-5; maybe TRBD1 (5 bases). Germline V gene data show CDR1 as MNHEY and CDR2 as SVGEGT. CDR3 length equals 14 residues. V shed 7 bases and J shed 4 bases, with 14 bases lying between them. The CDR3 reads CASTAQAGNQPQHF. The CDR3 DNA reads as TGTGCCAGCACTGCCCAGGCAGGGAATCAGCCCCAGCATTTT.

V and J are TRBV14 and TRBJ2-3; D unresolved. The germline V gene has CDR1 SGHDN and CDR2 FVKESK. The germline V and J ends were trimmed by 0 bases and 2 bases, with 12 bases remaining between them. This CDR3 spans 16 amino acids. The CDR3 loop reads CASSQEVGTITDTQYF. In DNA form, the CDR3 reads TGTGCCAGCAGCCAAGAAGTGGGAACTATCACAGATACGCAGTATTTT. Drawing the rest from reference TRBV14 and TRBJ2-3, the complete variable domain is EAGVTQFPSHSVIEKGQTVTLRCDPISGHDNLYWYRRVMGKEIKFLLHFVKESKQDESGMPNNRFLAERTGGTYSTLKVQPAELEDSGVYFCASSQEVGTITDTQYFGPGTRLTVL.

In this sample, this clonotype turned up once. The chain links TRBV11-2 to TRBJ1-4, with D tentatively TRBD1 (6 bases). V was cut by 5 bases and J by 5 bases, with 15 bases left in between. The CDR3 contains 15 residues. Germline V gives CDR1 SGHAT, CDR2 FQNNGV. The CDR3 loop reads CASSTLDRSNEKLFF. CDR3 nucleotides: TGTGCCAGCAGCACACTTGACAGGTCCAATGAAAAACTGTTTTTT.

There are a few counts of this clonotype. The rearrangement links TRBV12-3 or TRBV12-4 to TRBJ2-4; 7 bases agree with TRBD2. The DNA end lines up better with TRBJ2-7; the J call may be wrong. The CDR3 consists of 15 residues. CDR3 in DNA: TGTGCCAGCAGTTTGGGAGGGACGGATTACTACGAGCAGTACTTC. Translated: CASSLGGTDYYEQYF.

The V call is TRBV6-6, the J call TRBJ2-7; D call uncertain. V lost 6 bases and J lost 2, with 14 bases in between. CDR1 and CDR2 (germline): MNHNY, SVGAGI (reference sequence). CDR3 length: 14 residues. The CDR3 nucleotides read TGTGCCAGCAGAGAAAAGGGCGGTACCTACGAGCAGTACTTC. This codes for CASREKGGTYEQYF.

This chain uses TRBV28 with TRBJ1-2; TRBD1 is a possible D gene (6 bases). CDR1 and CDR2 from the germline V gene are MDHEN and SYDVKM. The CDR3 covers 16 residues. V was clipped by 6 bases and J by 2 bases, with 19 bases between them. CDR3 sequence (DNA): TGTGCCAGCAGACCACCGAACAGGGTCCTAAACTATGGCTACACCTTC. Translation: CASRPPNRVLNYGYTF.